Listed here are 26 T cell receptor beta chains from one sample, sequenced in a study of CD8+ T cells in alopecia areata. Extraction and reverse transcription of RNA yielded cDNA as the sequencing template. Sequencing used immunoSEQ multiplex PCR; TCRdb keeps in-frame clones, though not all of them. The sample has 130,000 to 150,000 clones; 87% are singletons. The specimen comprised CD8+ T cells sorted from blood, sampled at week 0. These receptors all come from a human donor with alopecia areata.

The genes are TRBV5-4 and TRBJ2-7; TRBD1 matches 7 bases. The CDR3 extends over 14 amino acids. CDR1 and CDR2 (germline): SGHNT, YYREEE (reference sequence). J lost 1 base, V lost 4 bases, and 5 bases had no gene match. The CDR3 nucleotides read TGTGCCAGCAGCCCTTGGGACAGTTCCTACGAGCAGTACTTC. This codes for CASSPWDSSYEQYF. Full variable domain (rest looked up from reference TRBV5-4 and TRBJ2-7): ETGVTQSPTHLIKTRGQQVTLRCSSQSGHNTVSWYQQALGQGPQFIFQYYREEENGRGNFPPRFSGLQFPNYSSELNVNALELDDSALYLCASSPWDSSYEQYFGPGTRLTVT.

This rearrangement joins TRBV15 to TRBJ2-7; D possibly uses TRBD1 or TRBD2 (5 bases each). The CDR3 sequence is 12 residues long. Looked up from germline, CDR1 is LNHNV and CDR2 is YYDKDF (reference sequence). The V end lost 6 bases, the J end lost 7 bases, and 13 bases lay between the germline ends. The CDR3 region is CATSQGAGEQYF. DNA for the CDR3: TGTGCCACCAGTCAGGGAGCCGGGGAGCAGTACTTC.

The chain carries TRBV7-8 and TRBJ2-4, with D tentatively TRBD2 (5 bases). The V end was cut by 5 bases, the J end by 1 base, with 15 bases between. The CDR3 loop spans 16 amino acids. The germline gives CDR1 SGHVS, CDR2 FQNEAQ. The CDR3 protein is CASSEDFHIAKNIQYF. In DNA, the CDR3 is TGTGCCAGCAGCGAGGACTTCCATATCGCCAAAAACATTCAGTACTTC.

The chain links TRBV7-3 to TRBJ2-3; 13 nucleotides align to TRBD2. From germline, CDR1 is SGHTA and CDR2 FQGTGA. The CDR3 sequence is 16 residues long. The V gene end was trimmed by 4 bases and the J gene end by 6 bases; junction bases not matched to a gene: 7. The CDR3, as DNA: TGTGCCAGCAGCTCGGGACTAGCGGGGACCAGGGATACGCAGTATTTT. Its protein product is CASSSGLAGTRDTQYF.

V and J are TRBV4-1 and TRBJ2-2, with D hard to call. Germline lookup yields CDR1 MGHRA and CDR2 YSYEKL. Trimming took off 0 bases at V and 4 bases at J, with 6 bases between the two ends. This CDR3 contains 14 residues. The CDR3 is CASSQDPSTGELFF. The DNA for the CDR3 is TGCGCCAGCAGCCAAGATCCCAGCACCGGGGAGCTGTTTTTT.

The chain recombines TRBV27 with TRBJ1-1, with D hard to call. Trimming stripped 8 bases from V and 4 bases from J, with 11 bases between. This CDR3 is 12 amino acids long. Germline V gives CDR1 MNHEY, CDR2 SMNVEV (reference sequence). CDR3 sequence (DNA): TGTGCCAGCGGCCCGGATGGCACTGAAGCTTTCTTT. The encoded protein is CASGPDGTEAFF.

This clone has more than one count but fewer than ten. The chain employs TRBV27 and TRBJ2-1; D is uncertain. Germline values: CDR1 MNHEY, CDR2 SMNVEV (reference sequence). This CDR3 region has 11 residues. The V end lost 4 bases, the J end lost 9 bases, and 7 bases lay between the germline ends. The CDR3 sequence is CASSSYGEQFF. The CDR3 DNA follows: TGTGCCAGCAGTTCTTACGGTGAGCAGTTCTTC.

The chain uses TRBV6-1 and TRBJ2-7; D may be TRBD1 (5 bases). Trimming took 0 bases from V and 2 from J, leaving 11 bases between them. From germline, CDR1 is MNHNS and CDR2 SASEGT. The CDR3 totals 15 residues. CDR3 sequence (DNA): TGTGCCAGCAGTGAAGCGCCGGCAGGGCCCTACGAGCAGTACTTC. Encoded protein: CASSEAPAGPYEQYF.

The CDR3 loop is CASSQGGWDEQYF. The CDR3 DNA sequence: TGTGCCAGCAGCCAAGGCGGGTGGGACGAGCAGTACTTC. The chain has TRBV4-2 and TRBJ2-7; a possible D gene is TRBD2 (5 bases). V was trimmed by 1 base and J by 5 bases, leaving 9 bases between them. CDR3 length: 13 amino acids. Germline V gene data show CDR1 as LGHNA and CDR2 as YNFKEQ.

CDR3 nucleotides: TGTGCCAGCAGTCAAACGGGGGAGTACGGGGAGCTGTTTTTT. Amino acids: CASSQTGEYGELFF. The genes are TRBV7-6 and TRBJ2-2; D may be TRBD2 (6 bases). The germline CDR1 and CDR2 sequences are SGHVS and FNYEAQ. V was pared by 6 bases and J by 7 bases, with 15 bases between. This CDR3 is 14 amino acids long.

This clone has just a few counts. V gene TRBV7-9 combines with J gene TRBJ2-7; D call uncertain. Germline-derived CDR1 and CDR2 are SEHNR and FQNEAQ (reference sequence). V lost 3 bases, J lost 6 bases, and 6 bases lay in between. The CDR3 covers 11 residues. CDR3 sequence (DNA): TGTGCCAGCAGCTTTTCGTCCGAGCAGTACTTC. Amino acid sequence: CASSFSSEQYF.

The chain joins TRBV19 to TRBJ2-3; D gene unclear. The germline CDR1 and CDR2 sequences are LNHDA and SQIVND (reference sequence). The CDR3 loop spans 12 amino acids. The V and J ends lost 6 bases and 8 bases respectively, with 12 bases between them. CDR3 nucleotides: TGTGCCAGTAGAAACCTACACGGTACGCAGTATTTT. Residues: CASRNLHGTQYF. The whole variable domain, remainder taken from reference TRBV19 and TRBJ2-3, is DGGITQSPKYLFRKEGQNVTLSCEQNLNHDAMYWYRQDPGQGLRLIYYSQIVNDFQKGDIAEGYSVSREKKESFPLTVTSAQKNPTAFYLCASRNLHGTQYFGPGTRLTVL.

CDR3 amino acids: CASSQGSSGGTYNEQFF. Here the CDR3 DNA reads TGTGCCAGCAGCCAGGGGTCTAGCGGGGGCACCTACAATGAGCAGTTCTTC. The chain couples TRBV4-2 to TRBJ2-1, with TRBD2 matching 10 bases. From germline, CDR1 is LGHNA and CDR2 YNFKEQ. This CDR3 is 17 amino acids long. The V and J ends lost 3 bases and 2 bases, in that order; junction bases with no gene match: 7.

J is TRBJ1-2 and V is TRBV6-5, with a tentative D call TRBD1 (5 bases). Germline assignment: CDR1 MNHEY and CDR2 SVGAGI. Trimming cost V 8 bases and J 7 bases, with 20 bases left between them. This CDR3 region has 14 residues. The CDR3 spells CASSPGGELIGYTF. CDR3 DNA sequence: TGTGCCAGCTCCCCGGGAGGGGAGTTGATTGGCTACACCTTC.

A single count supports this clone. This chain joins TRBV19 and TRBJ2-3; possibly TRBD1 or TRBD2 for D (5 bases each). The CDR3 has 13 amino acids. The germline V and J ends were trimmed by 10 bases and 2 bases, with 13 bases remaining between them. Looked up from germline, CDR1 is LNHDA and CDR2 is SQIVND (reference sequence). CDR3 sequence reads: CATAWGPTDTQYF. The CDR3 nucleotides are TGTGCCACCGCGTGGGGACCCACAGATACGCAGTATTTT.

This clone was detected only once. The chain carries TRBV19 and TRBJ2-5; D uncertain. Germline lookup yields CDR1 LNHDA and CDR2 SQIVND (reference sequence). The CDR3 is 9 amino acids. V lost 7 bases and J 7 bases, leaving 4 bases between the germline ends. CDR3 DNA: TGTGCCAGTAATGGGACCCAGTACTTC. Translated, it gives CASNGTQYF.

The chain recombines TRBV7-2 with TRBJ2-6; D possibly corresponds to TRBD1 (6 bases). This CDR3 contains 16 residues. Germline V gene sequence: CDR1 SGHTA, CDR2 FQGNSA. V gave up 5 bases and J gave up 5 bases, with 16 bases separating them. The CDR3 nucleotides read TGTGCCAGCAGCCTTACAGGGTTGAGGAGGGCCAACGTCCTGACTTTC. Amino acids: CASSLTGLRRANVLTF.

The chain recombines TRBV19 with TRBJ2-7; a weak D match, TRBD2 (5 bases). The germline V and J ends were trimmed by 5 bases and 0 bases, with 29 bases remaining between them. The CDR3 has 20 amino acids. Germline-derived CDR1 and CDR2 are LNHDA and SQIVND (reference sequence). CDR3 coding DNA: TGTGCCAGTAGTCCACCCACTCGGGATACACTCTTTCAAGACTCCTACGAGCAGTACTTC. Encoded protein: CASSPPTRDTLFQDSYEQYF.

The V and J genes are TRBV11-2 and TRBJ2-1; 15 bases agree with TRBD2. CDR3 length: 17 residues. Germline CDR1 and CDR2: SGHAT and FQNNGV. V trimming: 5 bases; J trimming: 3 bases; junction bases outside the gene matches: 5. CDR3 sequence: CASSLGTSGGHYNEQFF. The CDR3 coding sequence is TGTGCCAGCAGCCTCGGGACTAGCGGGGGGCACTACAATGAGCAGTTCTTC.

This chain links TRBV4-1 with TRBJ2-7; no clear D. CDR1 is MGHRA, CDR2 YSYEKL, per germline. V lost 6 bases, J lost 1 base, and 19 bases lay in between. CDR3 length equals 16 residues. CDR3 residues: CASSPRQVGGSYEQYF. The CDR3 bases are TGCGCCAGCAGTCCCCGCCAGGTCGGTGGTTCCTACGAGCAGTACTTC.

The table lists this clone with a few counts. The rearrangement uses TRBV29-1 and TRBJ2-7; 11 bases agree with TRBD2. Germline CDR1 and CDR2: SQVTM and ANQGSEA. The CDR3 spans 15 residues. Trimming took 2 bases from V and 3 from J; bases not matched to a gene: 6. The CDR3 region is CSVESYSGGDYEQYF. In nucleotides, the CDR3 is TGCAGCGTTGAAAGCTATAGCGGGGGGGACTACGAGCAGTACTTC.

Turning to this clone: The sample carries other DNA sequences with the same CDR3. The rearrangement links TRBV13 to TRBJ1-5, with 7 bases fitting TRBD1. Germline CDR1 reads PRHDT; CDR2 reads FYEKMQ (reference sequence). The CDR3 runs to 14 residues. V gave up 4 bases and J gave up 2 bases; unmatched junction bases: 2. CDR3 nucleotides: TGTGCCAGCAGCTCAGGACAGGGCAATCAGCCCCAGCATTTT. This gives the protein CASSSGQGNQPQHF.

The chain carries TRBV9 and TRBJ1-5; maybe TRBD1 (6 bases). The CDR3 loop spans 14 amino acids. Germline-derived CDR1 and CDR2 are SGDLS and YYNGEE. V was shortened by 2 bases and J by 3 bases, with 9 bases between the two germline ends. The CDR3 reads CASSVDSVNQPQHF. CDR3 DNA sequence: TGTGCCAGCAGCGTGGACAGTGTCAATCAGCCCCAGCATTTT.

The V gene is TRBV5-1, the J gene TRBJ2-3; perhaps TRBD2 as D (5 bases). Germline V gene sequence: CDR1 SGHRS, CDR2 YFSETQ. V dropped 0 bases and J dropped 6 bases, with 14 bases sitting between them. This CDR3 contains 15 residues. The CDR3 DNA sequence: TGCGCCAGCAGCTTGGGAGGCGGGTCAGCTGATACGCAGTATTTT. Translating it yields CASSLGGGSADTQYF. The variable domain in full, completed from reference TRBV5-1 and TRBJ2-3, reads KAGVTQTPRYLIKTRGQQVTLSCSPISGHRSVSWYQQTPGQGLQFLFEYFSETQRNKGNFPGRFSGRQFSNSRSEMNVSTLELGDSALYLCASSLGGGSADTQYFGPGTRLTVL.

The chain recombines TRBV27 with TRBJ2-1; 11 bases fit TRBD2. The CDR3 runs 14 residues. Germline CDR1 is MNHEY and CDR2 is SMNVEV (reference sequence). The ends lost 5 bases at V and 11 bases at J; junction bases unmatched: 8. CDR3 protein: CASSMGTSGIQQFF. The CDR3 coding sequence is TGTGCCAGCAGTATGGGGACTAGCGGAATACAGCAGTTCTTC.

V and J are TRBV10-1 and TRBJ2-1; TRBD2 matches at 10 bases. The V gene end was trimmed by 0 bases and the J gene end by 7 bases; junction bases not matched to a gene: 12. The CDR3 contains 18 residues. Germline loops: CDR1 WNHNN, CDR2 SYGVQD (reference sequence). Here the CDR3 DNA reads TGCGCCAGCAGTGAGTCGGTAATAGCGGGAGGTACGGGGAATGAGCAGTTCTTC. Translation: CASSESVIAGGTGNEQFF.